These 29 T cell receptor beta chains were sequenced from one sample in a study of blood T cell repertoires in COVID-19. Method: immunoSEQ multiplex PCR; TCRdb's copy keeps in-frame clones and lacks some. The sample gives 210,000 or so clones, more than 70% of which show up once; 2.5% to 3% is in the top ten. What was sequenced was peripheral blood. All receptors come from a man aged 50 to 60 with active or convalescent COVID-19.

This clone came up once. The CDR3 nucleotides are TGTGCTAGTGGTTCTTACCCAGGGCGCACTGAAGCTTTCTTT. This gives the protein CASGSYPGRTEAFF. The chain links TRBV12-5 to TRBJ1-1, with a tentative D call TRBD1 (5 bases). The CDR3 loop spans 14 amino acids. The ends were cut back, 4 bases at V and 4 bases at J, with 13 bases in the middle. Per germline, CDR1 LGHNT and CDR2 FRNRAP.

The rearrangement links TRBV19 to TRBJ2-7, with TRBD2 matching 12 bases. V trimming: 5 bases; J trimming: 7 bases; junction bases outside the gene matches: 12. The CDR3 loop spans 16 amino acids. CDR1 LNHDA and CDR2 SQIVND come from the germline V gene (reference sequence). The CDR3 region is CASSSGLAGPGGEQYF. CDR3 bases: TGTGCCAGTAGTTCCGGACTAGCGGGGCCGGGGGGTGAGCAGTACTTC. Full variable domain (outside the CDR3, taken from reference TRBV19 and TRBJ2-7): DGGITQSPKYLFRKEGQNVTLSCEQNLNHDAMYWYRQDPGQGLRLIYYSQIVNDFQKGDIAEGYSVSREKKESFPLTVTSAQKNPTAFYLCASSSGLAGPGGEQYFGPGTRLTVT.

This chain uses TRBV6-1 with TRBJ2-5; TRBD2 matches at 12 bases. The trim removed 4 bases at V and 4 bases at J, leaving 10 bases unmatched. The CDR3 length is 17 residues. CDR1 and CDR2 (germline): MNHNS, SASEGT. The chain's CDR3 is CASSGSSGGAVRETQYF. CDR3 nucleotides: TGTGCCAGCAGTGGCTCTAGCGGGGGGGCCGTCAGAGAGACCCAGTACTTC.

J is TRBJ2-5 and V is TRBV19; TRBD1 might be the D (5 bases). The V end was cut by 3 bases, the J end by 2 bases, with 22 bases between. Germline V gene sequence: CDR1 LNHDA, CDR2 SQIVND (reference sequence). The CDR3 loop spans 18 amino acids. CDR3 amino acids: CASSIQGELITRQETQYF. The DNA of the CDR3 is TGTGCCAGTAGTATTCAAGGGGAACTAATCACTCGACAAGAGACCCAGTACTTC.

The rearrangement uses TRBV30 and TRBJ2-1; possible D gene TRBD2, 5 bases. V lost 3 bases to trimming and J lost 3 bases, with 9 bases between them. Per germline, CDR1 GTSNPN and CDR2 SVGIG (reference sequence). The CDR3 loop spans 13 amino acids. The CDR3 DNA reads as TGTGCCTGGAGCAGCGGCTACTACAATGAGCAGTTCTTC. Translating it yields CAWSSGYYNEQFF.

The chain employs TRBV9 and TRBJ2-2; 11 nucleotides align to TRBD1. The germline gives CDR1 SGDLS, CDR2 YYNGEE. V trimming: 3 bases; J trimming: 4 bases; junction bases outside the gene matches: 5. CDR3 length equals 16 residues. The CDR3 region is CASSAAGTGGTGELFF. In DNA form, the CDR3 reads TGTGCCAGCAGCGCGGCCGGGACAGGGGGCACCGGGGAGCTGTTTTTT. The full variable domain, completed using reference TRBV9 and TRBJ2-2, is DSGVTQTPKHLITATGQRVTLRCSPRSGDLSVYWYQQSLDQGLQFLIQYYNGEERAKGNILERFSAQQFPDLHSELNLSSLELGDSALYFCASSAAGTGGTGELFFGEGSRLTVL.

This clone appeared once. The chain is built from TRBV30 and TRBJ1-5; D unclear. CDR3 length: 14 amino acids. Germline V gene lookup returns CDR1 GTSNPN and CDR2 SVGIG (reference sequence). The V end lost 2 bases, the J end lost 0 bases, and 8 bases lay between the germline ends. The CDR3 region is CAWSRQHSNQPQHF. The CDR3 DNA is TGTGCCTGGAGTCGCCAACATAGCAATCAGCCCCAGCATTTT.

V is TRBV11-3 and J is TRBJ1-2, with TRBD1 as a possible D gene (5 bases). V was cut by 4 bases and J by 5 bases, with 20 bases left in between. CDR3 length equals 16 residues. Looked up from germline, CDR1 is SGHNT and CDR2 is YENEEA. CDR3 nucleotides: TGTGCCAGCAGCTCCTCCGGGACTCCGTTTCTTTATGGCTACACCTTC. This translates into CASSSSGTPFLYGYTF.

The rearrangement links TRBV12-5 to TRBJ2-3, with TRBD2 matching over 9 bases. The CDR3 is 18 amino acids. Germline values: CDR1 LGHNT, CDR2 FRNRAP. V shed 7 bases and J 0 bases; nucleotides not matched to a gene: 14. In DNA form, the CDR3 reads TGTGCTAGTGCCAAAGGAGCGGGAGGATCCCTTAGCACAGATACGCAGTATTTT. Residues: CASAKGAGGSLSTDTQYF.

The rearrangement links TRBV9 to TRBJ1-3; D perhaps matches TRBD1 (5 bases). Germline CDR1 is SGDLS and CDR2 is YYNGEE. V lost 4 bases to trimming and J lost 4 bases, with 12 bases between them. The CDR3 is made up of 14 amino acids. The CDR3 nucleotides are TGTGCCAGCAGCCAACAGGTATCCGGAAACACCATATATTTT. Translation: CASSQQVSGNTIYF.

This chain connects TRBV9 to TRBJ1-4; D gene unclear. Germline V CDR1 and CDR2: SGDLS, YYNGEE. CDR3 length: 14 amino acids. With 0 bases removed from V and 7 bases from J, the gap between germline ends came to 10 bases. The DNA for the CDR3 is TGTGCCAGCAGCGTAGAGGTCGGGTTTGAAAAACTGTTTTTT. It specifies CASSVEVGFEKLFF.

The rearrangement uses TRBV27 and TRBJ2-7, with 8 positions matching TRBD1. The length of the CDR3 is 14 residues. The V segment lost 5 bases and the J segment 0 bases; nucleotides outside the gene matches: 3. Germline CDR1 MNHEY, CDR2 SMNVEV (reference sequence). The CDR3 sequence: CASSPTGVSYEQYF. CDR3 in DNA: TGTGCCAGCAGTCCGACAGGGGTCTCCTACGAGCAGTACTTC.

The chain employs TRBV6-1 and TRBJ1-3; no clear D gene. Germline V gene sequence: CDR1 MNHNS, CDR2 SASEGT. With 2 bases removed from V and 4 bases from J, the gap between germline ends came to 3 bases. The CDR3 extends over 12 amino acids. CDR3 nucleotide sequence: TGTGCCAGCAGTGAACCGGGAAACACCATATATTTT. Its protein product is CASSEPGNTIYF.

The chain uses TRBV6-2 or TRBV6-3 and TRBJ2-5, with D possibly being TRBD2 (6 bases). The germline CDR1 and CDR2 sequences are MNHEY and SVGEGT. CDR3 length equals 14 residues. V shed 7 bases and J shed 1 base, with 13 bases lying between them. The CDR3 here is CASNPGTSQETQYF. The CDR3 nucleotides are TGTGCCAGCAACCCTGGGACTTCCCAAGAGACCCAGTACTTC.

V gene TRBV27 combines with J gene TRBJ1-2; 8 positions agree with TRBD1. V lost 4 bases to trimming and J lost 4 bases; unmatched junction nucleotides: 8. This CDR3 is 15 amino acids long. Germline V gene lookup returns CDR1 MNHEY and CDR2 SMNVEV (reference sequence). For the CDR3, the DNA is TGTGCCAGCAGTTCTTTACAGGGGGGGGGCTATGGCTACACCTTC. It is translated as CASSSLQGGGYGYTF.

CDR3 DNA sequence: TGTGCCTCACACCCGCGGACAGTAAACACCGGGGAGCTGTTTTTT. It translates to CASHPRTVNTGELFF. V and J are TRBV30 and TRBJ2-2, with D tentatively TRBD1 (6 bases). This CDR3 region has 15 residues. CDR1 GTSNPN and CDR2 SVGIG come from the germline V gene (reference sequence). V was cut by 7 bases and J by 2 bases, with 17 bases left in between.

As regards this clone: This specimen includes other DNA sequences encoding the same CDR3. The chain is built from TRBV19 and TRBJ1-5; unclear D gene. With 0 bases removed from V and 7 bases from J, the gap between germline ends came to 7 bases. The CDR3 has 13 residues. Germline V gene data show CDR1 as LNHDA and CDR2 as SQIVND (reference sequence). The DNA of the CDR3 is TGTGCCAGTAGTATAGATCGAGTCCAGCCCCAGCATTTT. Translation: CASSIDRVQPQHF.

The rearrangement links TRBV10-3 to TRBJ1-4; D is unresolved. Deletions cut 0 bases from V and 9 bases from J, with 11 bases between. This CDR3 has 14 amino acids. CDR1 ENHRY and CDR2 SYGVKD come from the germline V gene. For the CDR3, the DNA is TGTGCCATCAGTGAGTCGTTTGGAGGGAAAAAACTGTTTTTT. Residues: CAISESFGGKKLFF.

The sample holds one count of this clone. The CDR3 does not close with the conserved phenylalanine or tryptophan, likely indicating a read error. The DNA is left out, because the CDR3 cannot be placed on it with certainty; the CDR3 is given as TCRdb lists it. The rearrangement uses TRBV21-1 and TRBJ1-2; TRBD1, the table's D call, was not compared with the DNA. TRBV21-1 has pseudogene status. The CDR3 region is 11 residues in length, termini included. CDR3 region: CASSKSQYRQP.

The chain is built from TRBV27 and TRBJ1-4; weak D call: TRBD1 (5 bases). This CDR3 spans 14 amino acids. The V gene's germline CDR1 is MNHEY and CDR2 SMNVEV (reference sequence). V was clipped by 6 bases and J by 8 bases, with 16 bases between them. The chain's CDR3 is CASRFFGAEEKLFF. The CDR3 DNA reads as TGTGCCAGCAGGTTTTTTGGGGCCGAAGAAAAACTGTTTTTT. The whole variable domain, remainder taken from reference TRBV27 and TRBJ1-4, is EAQVTQNPRYLITVTGKKLTVTCSQNMNHEYMSWYRQDPGLGLRQIYYSMNVEVTDKGDVPEGYKVSRKEKRNFPLILESPSPNQTSLYFCASRFFGAEEKLFFGSGTQLSVL.

On this clone: At one end the junction does not follow the germline gene, possibly because of a read error. The V and J genes are TRBV7-2 and TRBJ1-1, with TRBD1 as a possible D gene (5 bases). This CDR3 is 13 amino acids long. In germline, CDR1 is SGHTA, CDR2 FQGNSA. Written as DNA, the CDR3 is TGTGCCAGCAGCTTAATTTCCGGGAGGGGTCTAGGATTT. Translated: CASSLISGRGLGF. Based on the CDR3 plus reference TRBV7-2 and TRBJ1-1, the full variable domain is GAGVSQSPSNKVTEKGKDVELRCDPISGHTALYWYRQSLGQGLEFLIYFQGNSAPDKSGLPSDRFSAERTGGSVSTLTIQRTQQEDSAVYLCASSLISGRGLGFGQGTRLTVV.

The chain carries TRBV18 and TRBJ1-2, with TRBD1 matching over 8 bases. The CDR3 spans 13 residues. The ends lost 4 bases at V and 3 bases at J; junction bases unmatched: 1. Germline V gene sequence: CDR1 KGHSH, CDR2 LQKENI. The CDR3 loop is CASSQDRDYGYTF. In nucleotides, the CDR3 is TGTGCCAGCTCACAGGACAGGGACTATGGCTACACCTTC.

The V call is TRBV9, the J call TRBJ1-3; maybe TRBD1 (5 bases). The V end lost 0 bases, the J end lost 4 bases, and 11 bases lay between the germline ends. There are 15 residues in the CDR3. Per germline, CDR1 SGDLS and CDR2 YYNGEE. The CDR3 is CASSVEGHLGNTIYF. Here the CDR3 DNA reads TGTGCCAGCAGCGTAGAGGGGCATCTAGGAAACACCATATATTTT.

The gene calls are TRBV5-4 and TRBJ2-7; 11 bases align to TRBD1. CDR1 is SGHNT and CDR2 is YYREEE in the germline V gene (reference sequence). V lost 4 bases, J lost 1 base, and 4 bases stayed unmatched. There are 15 residues in the CDR3. The CDR3 bases are TGTGCCAGCAGCCGGAGGGACAGGGGGTCCTACGAGCAGTACTTC. It translates to CASSRRDRGSYEQYF.

The chain has TRBV7-3 and TRBJ1-2; the match to TRBD1 covers 7 bases. Germline V gene sequence: CDR1 SGHTA, CDR2 FQGTGA. The CDR3 has 13 residues. The junction had 1 base not matched to a gene; V was cut back by 4 bases and J by 2 bases. CDR3 nucleotide sequence: TGTGCCAGCAGCTCGACAGGGAACTATGGCTACACCTTC. Its protein is CASSSTGNYGYTF.

Details on this clone: Distinct nucleotide sequences in the sample also encode this CDR3. The V gene is TRBV3-1 (or the pseudogene TRBV3-2), the J gene TRBJ1-1, with D possibly TRBD1 on 6 matching bases. Trimming removed 3 bases from V and 5 bases from J, with 10 bases in between. CDR1 LGHDT and CDR2 YNNKEL come from the germline V gene (reference sequence). This CDR3 contains 13 residues. The CDR3 reads CASSQGTGTEAFF. CDR3 nucleotides: TGTGCCAGCAGCCAGGGTACAGGGACTGAAGCTTTCTTT.

The chain has TRBV9 and TRBJ1-3; TRBD1 aligns across 7 bases. V trimming: 3 bases; J trimming: 2 bases; junction bases outside the gene matches: 5. The V gene's germline CDR1 is SGDLS and CDR2 YYNGEE. This CDR3 spans 15 amino acids. The CDR3 reads CASSAGTVAGNTIYF. CDR3 coding DNA: TGTGCCAGCAGCGCGGGGACAGTTGCTGGAAACACCATATATTTT.

This clone was detected once. The chain has TRBV4-3 and TRBJ2-1; weak D call: TRBD1 (6 bases). The V end lost 0 bases, the J end lost 3 bases, and 12 bases lay between the germline ends. The CDR3 spans 16 residues. The germline V gene has CDR1 LGHNA and CDR2 YSLEER. The CDR3 DNA follows: TGCGCCAGCAGCCAAGAGGGCAGGGGAATCTACAATGAGCAGTTCTTC. Protein: CASSQEGRGIYNEQFF.

This chain uses TRBV27 with TRBJ1-3; no definite D call. V was cut by 5 bases and J by 0 bases, with 11 bases left in between. This CDR3 spans 15 amino acids. CDR1 and CDR2 (germline): MNHEY, SMNVEV (reference sequence). The CDR3 bases are TGTGCCAGCAGTCTTTCTGCGAGCTCTGGAAACACCATATATTTT. Translation: CASSLSASSGNTIYF.